This entry lists 16 T cell receptor beta chains sequenced from one sample in a study of shared clonotypes between healthy human individuals (TCRdb year 2020). Receptor amplification or capture employed the immunoSEQ multiplex PCR assay. In its TCRdb copy, this immuneACCESS table keeps in-frame sequences only and misses some clones. Where compared with another copy, unresolved V genes explain less than half of these, and the others have no known cause. The sample table lists some 1,100,000 clones, around three quarters of them with a count of one. Under 0.6% of the sample rests with the top ten. The sample comprised memory CD4+ T cells from PBMCs. This sample's cell subset or site label indicates: CD45RA-negative fraction. Receptors originate from a man younger than 30 in good health. Some clones in this sample may be carry-over from other donors' samples.

This chain connects TRBV2 to TRBJ2-5; no definite D call. The CDR3 runs to 11 residues. Trimming removed 5 bases from V and 5 bases from J, with 6 bases in between. Per germline, CDR1 SNHLY and CDR2 FYNNEI. CDR3 nucleotide sequence: TGTGCCAGCAGTTTCTTCGAGACCCAGTACTTC. Residues: CASSFFETQYF. Full variable domain (remainder filled in from reference TRBV2 and TRBJ2-5): EPEVTQTPSHQVTQMGQEVILRCVPISNHLYFYWYRQILGQKVEFLVSFYNNEISEKSEIFDDQFSVERPDGSNFTLKIRSTKLEDSAMYFCASSFFETQYFGPGTRLLVL.

This clone was recorded many times. The V call is TRBV6-6, the J call TRBJ1-4; D perhaps matches TRBD1 (6 bases). CDR1 is MNHNY, CDR2 SVGAGI, per germline (reference sequence). This CDR3 has 15 residues. V was trimmed by 6 bases and J by 7 bases, leaving 18 bases between them. CDR3: CASSLRGASGEKLFF. CDR3 DNA sequence: TGTGCCAGCAGCCTACGGGGGGCATCAGGTGAAAAACTGTTTTTT.

The chain recombines TRBV5-1 with TRBJ1-5, with D possibly matching TRBD1 (5 bases). Germline CDR1 SGHRS, CDR2 YFSETQ. Trimming left V 1 base short and J 4 bases short, with 12 bases between. The CDR3 contains 15 residues. The CDR3 region has the DNA TGCGCCAGCAGCTTGCATGGCCAGGGAAATCAGCCCCAGCATTTT. Its protein product is CASSLHGQGNQPQHF.

The chain combines TRBV7-2 with TRBJ2-3; D remains ambiguous. Germline CDR1 reads SGHTA; CDR2 reads FQGNSA. V was pared by 6 bases and J by 7 bases, with 8 bases between. The CDR3 is 11 residues long. CDR3 loop: CASSFSNTQYF. The CDR3 DNA sequence: TGTGCCAGCAGTTTTTCTAATACGCAGTATTTT. Looking up the rest from reference TRBV7-2 and TRBJ2-3 gives the full variable domain: GAGVSQSPSNKVTEKGKDVELRCDPISGHTALYWYRQSLGQGLEFLIYFQGNSAPDKSGLPSDRFSAERTGGSVSTLTIQRTQQEDSAVYLCASSFSNTQYFGPGTRLTVL.

The V gene is TRBV28, the J gene TRBJ1-3, with a tentative D call TRBD1 (5 bases). V lost 6 bases and J 7 bases, leaving 22 bases between the germline ends. The CDR3 extends over 16 amino acids. CDR1 and CDR2 from the germline V gene are MDHEN and SYDVKM. CDR3 residues: CASSPGTLMMGNTIYF. The CDR3, as DNA: TGTGCCAGCAGCCCAGGGACCCTTATGATGGGGAACACCATATATTTT.

The V and J genes are TRBV10-3 and TRBJ2-5, with 10 bases identical to TRBD2. V was clipped by 10 bases and J by 3 bases; unmatched bases: 2. The CDR3 runs to 12 residues. The germline gives CDR1 ENHRY, CDR2 SYGVKD. The CDR3 here is CATGTSEETQYF. The DNA for the CDR3 is TGTGCCACCGGGACTAGCGAAGAGACCCAGTACTTC.

This sequence joins TRBV6-5 and TRBJ1-3, with D unresolved. The ends were cut back, 6 bases at V and 8 bases at J, with 14 bases in the middle. The CDR3 extends over 13 amino acids. Looked up from germline, CDR1 is MNHEY and CDR2 is SVGAGI. In nucleotides, the CDR3 is TGTGCCAGCAGCCCGGAAAGGCACTACACCATATATTTT. This codes for CASSPERHYTIYF.

The chain couples TRBV2 to TRBJ2-3; 11 nucleotides align to TRBD2. Germline loops: CDR1 SNHLY, CDR2 FYNNEI. The CDR3 length is 15 residues. V shed 6 bases, J shed 1 base, and the junction held 3 bases outside the gene matches. As DNA, the CDR3 is TGTGCCAGCAGACAACTAGCGGGAGGCACAGATACGCAGTATTTT. Amino acid sequence: CASRQLAGGTDTQYF.

The J gene is TRBJ2-2, the V gene TRBV6-6, with a weak D call TRBD1 (7 bases). CDR1 is MNHNY, CDR2 SVGAGI, per germline (reference sequence). The V end lost 10 bases, the J end lost 7 bases, and 19 bases lay between the germline ends. This CDR3 has 14 amino acids. As DNA, the CDR3 is TGTGCCACCAGGGGGGCGGGATGGATCGGGGAGCTGTTTTTT. Translating it yields CATRGAGWIGELFF.

This chain uses TRBV5-5 with TRBJ2-7; D ambiguous. Germline V lookup: CDR1 SGHKS, CDR2 YYEKEE (reference sequence). The V end lost 1 base, the J end lost 7 bases, and 15 bases lay between the germline ends. This CDR3 has 14 amino acids. In DNA, the CDR3 is TGTGCCAGCAGCTTGCTCCCCCCCCTGGGGGAGCAGTACTTC. Protein product: CASSLLPPLGEQYF.

A remark on this clone: With a much larger clone just one base away, this may be a read error. The sample has other DNA sequences that encode this CDR3 too. V is TRBV18 and J is TRBJ1-1; D is ambiguous. The CDR3 extends over 13 amino acids. Germline V gene lookup returns CDR1 KGHSH and CDR2 LQKENI. Trimming stripped 1 base from V and 1 base from J, with 4 bases between. The CDR3 spells CASSPQGNTEAFF. DNA for the CDR3: TGTGCCAGCTCACCACAAGGGAACACTGAAGCTTTCTTT.

This chain uses TRBV6-5 with TRBJ2-7, with 10 bases fitting TRBD1. This CDR3 spans 15 amino acids. Unmatched junction bases numbered 9, after V lost 7 bases and J lost 3 bases. The germline gives CDR1 MNHEY, CDR2 SVGAGI. CDR3 bases: TGTGCCAGCAAGAGCCGCGGGGACAGGGGCTACGAGCAGTACTTC. Translated, it gives CASKSRGDRGYEQYF.

The sample holds a few counts of this clone. V and J are TRBV4-2 and TRBJ1-2, with a weak D call TRBD1 (5 bases). Per the germline V gene, CDR1 is LGHNA and CDR2 is YNFKEQ. The CDR3 extends over 18 amino acids. The V and J ends lost 0 bases and 4 bases respectively, with 21 bases between them. The CDR3 coding sequence is TGTGCCAGCAGCCAAGATGGTGGGGCGTCAGGGAGAACCTATGGCTACACCTTC. Translated: CASSQDGGASGRTYGYTF.

This clone is a singleton in its sample. The chain couples TRBV5-6 to TRBJ2-1, with D perhaps given as TRBD1 or TRBD2 (5 bases each). V lost 0 bases and J 1 base, leaving 14 bases between the germline ends. The germline CDR1 and CDR2 sequences are SGHDT and YYEEEE. The CDR3 runs to 17 residues. The CDR3 region is CASSLVWGSTSYNEQFF. In nucleotides, the CDR3 is TGTGCCAGCAGCTTGGTCTGGGGGAGTACGTCCTACAATGAGCAGTTCTTC.

The V and J genes are TRBV9 and TRBJ2-2; TRBD1 matches at 7 bases. Germline CDR1 is SGDLS and CDR2 is YYNGEE. V was pared by 0 bases and J by 3 bases, with 5 bases of the junction left unmatched. CDR3 length equals 16 residues. This CDR3 reads CASSVAGTVDTGELFF. Written as DNA, the CDR3 is TGTGCCAGCAGCGTAGCCGGGACAGTGGACACCGGGGAGCTGTTTTTT.

The CDR3 DNA follows: TGTGCCAGCAGCTTAGTCGCGGGAGGGCCCGCAGATACGCAGTATTTT. Residues: CASSLVAGGPADTQYF. The chain combines TRBV7-2 with TRBJ2-3; 9 bases agree with TRBD2. Germline V lookup: CDR1 SGHTA, CDR2 FQGNSA. The V and J ends lost 1 base and 4 bases, in that order; junction bases with no gene match: 6. The CDR3 extends over 16 amino acids.